This note documents a single T cell receptor (beta chain) sequence. This clonotype has only a few counts. Its antigen is unknown. No clone much larger than this one lies a single base away; base qualities are absent. The data were obtained in a study of identical twins (dated by TCRdb to about 2016). About the investigation overall: TCR alpha and beta repertoires from monozygotic twins, unrelated adults of various ages and cord blood were deep-sequenced to test whether fetal clonotypes persist. To rule out contamination, replicate twin experiments were performed at different times with different library preparation protocols.

Only healthy Caucasian donors were included. The twin cohort comprised three pairs of female monozygotic twins, all aged roughly 18 to 30 years. Miltenyi CD45RO+ enrichment and human naive T-cell isolation kits were used to isolate memory (CD45RO+) and naive T cells from PBMC. Libraries were made using 5' RACE. Data came from an Illumina HiSeq 2000. A universal primer binding site was introduced by template switching, and a unique molecular identifier was present in the final cDNA, enabling accurate counting of TCR cDNA molecules. Specific primers in the conserved constant-segment region were used to synthesize first-strand cDNA for TCR alpha and beta chains. To control for contamination, every cDNA library was double barcoded, receiving both a SMART-Mk sample barcode and Illumina barcodes. TruSeq adapter sequences along with Illumina sample barcodes were introduced in two successive PCR steps. The TCR alpha and beta cDNA libraries were sequenced on the Illumina HiSeq platform using custom primers. The published analysis was carried out like this. Raw reads were processed with MiGEC to extract unique molecular identifiers, and MiXCR was used to determine CDR3 positions. Recombination models were inferred per individual with the repgenHMM and IGoR tools using an EM algorithm. Shared clonotype analysis was performed with the tcR package in R, normalizing sharing by the product of cloneset sizes. Out-of-frame nonproductive sequences were analyzed to study raw recombination free of thymic and clonal selection effects. TCRdb reanalyzed the raw reads on its own, using fastp at Q25 for trimming and MiXCR for clone calling, and kept in-frame beta chains. Identical CDR3 protein sequences are pooled into one entry, listed with their most common genes and DNA. These V and J calls are TCRdb output, not the study's own analysis. The sample data list about 240,000 distinct CDR3 sequences, and roughly 13% of these were observed just once. About 3.9% of the sample comes from the top ten.

Here is what the overall study found, with its caveats: Abundant cord blood beta clonotypes carried fewer insertions; young adult naive repertoires showed a weaker similar trend, while memory repertoires showed none. In monozygotic twins, out-of-frame TCR alpha sharing was systematically underestimated by recombination models, although the models agreed with sharing between unrelated individuals. Invariant T cells such as MAIT and iNKT could partly confound zero-insertion analyses, though diverse VJ usage argued against this for most clonotypes. Excess twin sharing in beta out-of-frame sequences was weaker because fewer shared sequences lowered the signal-to-noise ratio. Conclusions relied on cross-sectional statistical analysis, since the same donors could not be followed over many years. Out-of-frame TCR alpha sequences shared between twins showed an excess of low generation-probability sequences compared with coincidental sharing between unrelated individuals.

These data also formed part of another study, on yellow fever vaccine responses in identical twins. The second study reports: According to the authors, in identical twins the way T cells responded to vaccination appeared partly convergent and partly personalized. In the study, vaccine-responding T cell clones were precisely tracked in identical twins.

The sequence derives from a woman aged 18-35 years in good health. Sequencing was performed on memory (CD45RO+) T cells sorted from blood. The cell subset or site tag for this specimen amounts to: CD45RO+ enriched T cells.

The DNA is as follows: TGTGCCAGCAGCCCAGGTGATCGGGACCCCGGCGATGGCTACACCTTC. Its protein product is CASSPGDRDPGDGYTF. This chain is built from TRBV7-3 and TRBJ1-2; a weak D assignment points to TRBD1 (5 bases agree). From the germline V gene, CDR1 is SGHTA and CDR2 is FQGTGA. Measured from the cysteine to the phenylalanine, the CDR3 is 16 residues long. Just the 48-base CDR3 DNA is kept, in frame starting at base 1. V loses 5 bases of germline sequence and J loses 6 bases, and the interval between the two ends is 22 bases.